What follows is one T cell receptor beta chain and its context. It has no known antigen specificity. No quality values exist for individual bases; no much larger clone is one base distant. In total, over 600 healthy bone marrow donors made up the cohort. At the time of sampling, every cohort member was nominally healthy, though immune exposures that went unrecorded were likely present. The donor was CMV seropositive and was included in the group of 300 or so seropositive cohort members. A peripheral blood sample was collected from each donor, and TCR beta sequencing was performed on peripheral blood mononuclear cells. The Qiagen DNeasy Blood Extraction Kit was used to extract genomic DNA from the blood cell samples. The library was made by the immunoSEQ multiplex PCR assay. A mixture of 60 forward primers for TCR Vbeta segments and 13 reverse primers for TCR Jbeta segments was used in the multiplex PCR. Amplification of the CDR3 region of rearranged TCR beta genes was performed with a multiplex PCR assay on genomic DNA. The Illumina HiSeq System was used to sequence the amplified TCR beta libraries as 87-base-pair reads. In the authors' own workflow: In a later analysis, approximately 74 million unique TCR beta chains were counted across the roughly 670 repertoires, and roughly 11 million of these chains were shared by at least two donors. Raw reads were error-corrected and collapsed into unique sequences by a nearest-neighbor algorithm in which closely related sequences were merged to remove PCR and sequencing errors. CDR3 sequences were aligned to IMGT reference sequences to assign V, D and J gene segments. For a sequence to be retained, at least a six-nucleotide match to both a V gene segment and a J gene segment was required. A rearrangement was called productive if the CDR3 had no stop codons and remained in frame with V and J, and every other rearrangement was called non-productive. Following IMGT convention, CDR3 was defined as the stretch from the second conserved V-encoded cysteine up to the conserved J-encoded phenylalanine. In an earlier analysis of some 550 of the donors, sequences lacking an unambiguous match to a single V gene segment were excluded. An earlier analysis of approximately 590 of the donors called V segments functional above 56.7% productive rearrangements and segregating when the between-donor standard deviation exceeded 5%. A statistical classification framework was developed to diagnose cytomegalovirus status using the catalog of TCR beta chain sequences. In a later analysis, TCR nucleotide sequences were compared against IMGT/GENE-DB human TR gene sequences so that V and J genes could be assigned. A later analysis assigned CDR3 sequences and most-parsimonious VDJ recombination scenarios with the TCRdist pipeline. A later analysis defined each TCR beta chain by its CDR3 amino acid sequence plus V-gene family, and excluded reads lacking a unique V-gene family. To address suspected cross-contamination and a sequencing artifact, a later analysis removed 550 to 750 highly shared, low-generation-probability nucleotide sequences. A later analysis calculated a clonal expansion index for each public chain from normalized within-repertoire ranks of inferred template counts. Generation probabilities in a later analysis came from a VDJ recombination model fitted to out-of-frame rearrangements, and those results were checked against IGoR. Hypergeometric tests were used in a later analysis to score TCR-TCR, TCR-HLA and TCR-CMV co-occurrence, with a repertoire-size bias correction applied to the TCR pairs. False discovery rates were estimated in a later analysis by permuting HLA or CMV assignments 20 times. In a later analysis, co-occurring TCRs were grouped with DBSCAN, and TCRdist sequence similarity was added when clustering was performed within HLA-allele-positive subsets. Co-occurrence clustering excluded repertoires with fewer than 30,000 or more than 120,000 public chains, plus five with anomalous nucleotide sharing. TCRdb limited this immuneACCESS table to in-frame rearrangements with V and J called. A share of clones is missing; checked studies link under half to unresolved V genes, and the rest is unexplained. From that table come the V and J calls and clone size; the DNA was used to work out D and trimming. This sample gives roughly 130,000 clones in total; 80% to 90% of them show up just once. Jointly, the top ten make up 5.5% to 7% of the sample.

The sample is drawn from a study of cytomegalovirus exposure and HLA in healthy donors (dated by TCRdb to the late 2010s). As for the study more broadly: According to an earlier analysis of a few hundred of the donors, about 179 million T cells yielded roughly 110 million unique TCR beta sequences and approximately 300 Gb of sequence data. An early release that covered roughly 600 HLA-typed donors contained approximately 300 gigabases of sequencing data and 65 million to 100 million unique TCR sequences. Among the approximately 430 genotyped donors, around 81% belonged to the genetic ancestry cluster associated with self-reported Caucasian donors. The study was designed to test whether signatures of past pathogen exposure could be identified by cataloging public T cell receptors. The study used immunosequencing to profile the T cell repertoires of more than 650 subjects and linked those repertoires to cytomegalovirus serostatus. Along with the roughly 670-subject first cohort, a separate validation cohort of 120 different subjects was used. High-throughput TCR immunosequencing, statistical association of individual TCRs with disease status, and machine learning were combined to predict cytomegalovirus infection status. In a later analysis, previously published TCR beta repertoires from fewer than 750 donors were re-analyzed and high-resolution HLA genotyping was added so that TCR occurrence patterns could be studied. Rather than using new phenotypic data, the later analysis identified candidate immune exposures from TCR beta sequences and from how often those sequences occurred across donors. An earlier analysis of 587 of the donors used high-throughput TCR beta sequencing to judge whether each TCR beta V gene segment behaved as functional or pseudogenic. Donor age, sex, ethnicity and CMV serostatus were collected together with the repertoire data. A later genetic analysis used genome-wide SNP genotypes for about 65% of the 666 donors, treating that subset as a discovery cohort. All discovery cohort repertoires had been generated on a single sequencing platform. HLA typing included class I and class II loci at four-digit resolution. The number of donors typed differed by locus, with 629-630 for A, B, C, DRB1 and DQB1, about 500 for DQA1, 600 to 610 for DPA1, and some 470 for DPB1. A handful of DR-DQ haplotypes were treated as single units for association and clustering because of strong linkage in the cohort. Among over 350 genotyped donors of the cohort, an average of around 240,000 unique TCR beta nucleotide sequences were sequenced per donor, approximately 20% of them non-productive.

The paper's findings and limits, for the study overall: Most TCR sequences were observed very rarely across donors, whereas some public TCRs were present in many individuals. The classifier was reported to diagnose cytomegalovirus status with high specificity and sensitivity in both the original and validation cohorts. Presence/absence analyses assumed roughly uniform sequencing depth across donors, an assumption that may not hold. The only immune exposure information available for the cohort was CMV serostatus. Assigning TCR associations to individual alleles was difficult when HLA alleles, especially DR and DQ, strongly co-occurred. According to a later analysis, parvovirus B19, influenza, CMV and Epstein-Barr virus appeared linked to several top co-occurrence clusters. The sequencing pipeline was judged likely to have produced a cluster of highly shared sequence variants as a technical artifact. Linkage disequilibrium might explain the correlated functional status among segregating V segments, but an unknown experimental factor could not be ruled out. In this cohort, only TCR beta chains were sequenced, and detectable features were limited by the absence of alpha or paired-chain data. Three of the identified cytomegalovirus-associated TCR beta chains were confirmed in vitro to be specific for cytomegalovirus antigens. According to a later analysis, TCR association rates differed among HLA loci, with DRB1 alleles showing the most associated TCRs and HLA-C alleles showing the fewest. HLA typing was unavailable for some donors at each locus, so association tests used only the typed subset. A further reported finding was that TCR beta sequences accurately predicted the HLA-A and HLA-B alleles for most subjects in the first cohort. According to the authors, the approach could potentially be generalized to other disease states and immunological phenotypes. The study gave a list of about 150 TCR beta chains associated with cytomegalovirus. A later analysis found that HLA-associated TCR beta chains were more clonally expanded and had lower generation probabilities than equally common non-associated chains. A later analysis found that most CMV-associated TCR beta chains appeared HLA-restricted, with HLA associations seemingly driven largely by CMV exposure. A later genetic analysis reported fewer N-insertions in productive TCRs among donors in an Asian-associated ancestry cluster than the roughly 700-donor mean. A later genetic analysis associated a missense DCLRE1C variant with V-gene and J-gene trimming of TCR beta chains, and an independent cohort replicated the association. A later analysis associated 16,951 TCR beta sequences with specific HLA alleles at a false discovery rate of 0.05. In an earlier analysis of 587 of the donors, most TCR beta V segments appeared in productive rearrangements about 87% or about 30% of the time, broadly matching IMGT annotations. Because counts were too low, 15 to 20 rarely observed V segments, including chromosome 9 orphons, were excluded from the earlier analysis of roughly 580 of the donors.

The source is a woman in her thirties or forties in good health and CMV-seropositive. The sample consisted of PBMCs.

CDR3 sequence: CASSENGLAGYEQYF. The DNA reads TGTGCCAGCAGTGAAAATGGGCTAGCGGGGTACGAGCAGTACTTC. The sequence is built from TRBV2 and TRBJ2-7; 9 of the junction bases match TRBD2. The CDR3 has 15 amino acids, counting the end cysteine and phenylalanine. Only the CDR3 DNA is retained, 45 bases long and in frame from the first base. Via the germline V gene, CDR1 is SNHLY and CDR2 FYNNEI. V trim: 2 bases; J trim: 4 bases; unmatched bases: 6.